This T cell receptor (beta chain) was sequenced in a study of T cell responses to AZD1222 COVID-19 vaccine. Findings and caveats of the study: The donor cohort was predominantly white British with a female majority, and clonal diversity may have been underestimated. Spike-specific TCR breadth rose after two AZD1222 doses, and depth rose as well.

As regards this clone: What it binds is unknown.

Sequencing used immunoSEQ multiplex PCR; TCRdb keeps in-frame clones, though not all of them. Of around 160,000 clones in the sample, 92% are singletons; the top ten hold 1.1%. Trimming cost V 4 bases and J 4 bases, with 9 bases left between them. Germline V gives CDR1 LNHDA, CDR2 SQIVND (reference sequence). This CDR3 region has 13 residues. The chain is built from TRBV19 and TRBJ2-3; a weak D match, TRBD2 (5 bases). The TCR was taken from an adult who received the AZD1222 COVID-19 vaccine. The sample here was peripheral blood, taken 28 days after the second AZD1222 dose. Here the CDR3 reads CASSSISADTQYF. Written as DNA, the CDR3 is TGTGCCAGTAGTAGCATTAGCGCAGATACGCAGTATTTT.